Listed below are T cell receptor beta chains from one sample, sequenced in a study of shared clonotypes between healthy human individuals. Sequencing used immunoSEQ multiplex PCR; TCRdb keeps in-frame clones, though not all of them. The sample has fewer than 700,000 clones; about 95% are singletons. Specimen: naive CD8+ T cells sorted from blood. The receptors derive from a woman aged 25-40 years in good health. Both conserved end residues are part of each CDR3. The order of the fields is V gene, clone size, J gene, CDR3 protein. A row's size may be missing; if present it is once, few, many or a size class.

v_call: TRBV27
clone_size: -
j_call: TRBJ2-3
cdr3_aa: CASSSPRITDTQYF

v_call: TRBV25-1
clone_size: -
j_call: TRBJ2-1
cdr3_aa: CASSVGGFPYNEQFF

v_call: TRBV28
clone_size: -
j_call: TRBJ2-7
cdr3_aa: CASSIPPETGFYEQYF

v_call: TRBV27
clone_size: -
j_call: TRBJ2-6
cdr3_aa: CASSTWPAGPPGANVLTF

v_call: TRBV5-6
clone_size: -
j_call: TRBJ2-7
cdr3_aa: CASSLGRYEQYF

v_call: TRBV27
clone_size: -
j_call: TRBJ2-7
cdr3_aa: CASSPWTSGIGEQYF

v_call: TRBV7-8
clone_size: -
j_call: TRBJ2-7
cdr3_aa: CASSAPGSFYEQYF

v_call: TRBV7-9
clone_size: -
j_call: TRBJ2-7
cdr3_aa: CASSLEGPARAYEQYF

v_call: TRBV14
clone_size: -
j_call: TRBJ1-1
cdr3_aa: CASSQLPGAEAFF

v_call: TRBV28
clone_size: -
j_call: TRBJ2-7
cdr3_aa: CASSLSSKTGWGLYEQYF

v_call: TRBV15
clone_size: -
j_call: TRBJ2-7
cdr3_aa: CATSTPGTTYEQYF

v_call: TRBV28
clone_size: -
j_call: TRBJ2-7
cdr3_aa: CASSLDGSGEQYF

v_call: TRBV15
clone_size: -
j_call: TRBJ1-5
cdr3_aa: CATSRDRGMNQPQHF

v_call: TRBV25-1
clone_size: -
j_call: TRBJ1-2
cdr3_aa: CASGQGYLKDGYTF

v_call: TRBV28
clone_size: -
j_call: TRBJ1-2
cdr3_aa: CASSLLGSGYGYTF

v_call: TRBV27
clone_size: -
j_call: TRBJ2-5
cdr3_aa: CASSSHRGTGNKEQYF

v_call: TRBV5-6
clone_size: -
j_call: TRBJ2-7
cdr3_aa: CASSYGTGVIYEQYF

v_call: TRBV7-7
clone_size: -
j_call: TRBJ2-1
cdr3_aa: CASGEYYQRANQFF

v_call: TRBV28
clone_size: -
j_call: TRBJ2-7
cdr3_aa: CASGRAEWEQYF

v_call: TRBV5-6
clone_size: -
j_call: TRBJ2-2
cdr3_aa: CASKVNTGELFF

v_call: TRBV23-1
clone_size: -
j_call: TRBJ1-3
cdr3_aa: CASSQSGQYSGNTIYF

v_call: TRBV2
clone_size: -
j_call: TRBJ1-2
cdr3_aa: CASSERVGNYGYTF

v_call: TRBV14
clone_size: -
j_call: TRBJ2-1
cdr3_aa: CATGTQPYNEQFF

v_call: TRBV19
clone_size: once
j_call: TRBJ2-1
cdr3_aa: CASSQAADSYNEQFF

v_call: TRBV19
clone_size: -
j_call: TRBJ2-1
cdr3_aa: CASSFGLAYEQFF

v_call: TRBV7-9
clone_size: -
j_call: TRBJ1-5
cdr3_aa: CASSLGPPGNQPQHF

v_call: TRBV4-1
clone_size: -
j_call: TRBJ2-1
cdr3_aa: CASSPSGLAGASYNEQFF

v_call: TRBV27
clone_size: -
j_call: TRBJ1-2
cdr3_aa: CASSPTSSAGNYGYTF

v_call: TRBV10-3
clone_size: -
j_call: TRBJ2-7
cdr3_aa: CASAPGQTSGGTGYEQYF

v_call: TRBV6-5
clone_size: -
j_call: TRBJ2-2
cdr3_aa: CASKEGRTGELFF

v_call: TRBV9
clone_size: -
j_call: -
cdr3_aa: CASSVEGPSYEQYF

v_call: TRBV25-1
clone_size: -
j_call: TRBJ1-1
cdr3_aa: CASSESLTGSKAFF

v_call: TRBV5-6
clone_size: -
j_call: TRBJ2-3
cdr3_aa: CASSLRTSGSIVDTQYF

v_call: TRBV27
clone_size: -
j_call: TRBJ2-7
cdr3_aa: CASSLATGGIYEQYF